These 12 T cell receptor beta chains were sequenced from one sample in a study of blood T cells in healthy people across ages. A second PCR, run for about 6 to 12 cycles, used a sample-barcoded 5' primer plus a J-beta primer mix. TCRdb called the 5' RACE reads again in MiXCR, with one record for every CDR3 protein. The sample holds 1,100,000 or so distinct CDR3 sequences, 40% to 55% seen once. The sequenced material came from blood. These receptors all come from a woman aged 55-70 years in good health.

Comments on this clonotype: The CDR3 does not close with the conserved phenylalanine or tryptophan, likely indicating a read error. CDR3 DNA sequence: TGTGCCAGCAGTTTATCCGTGGAGGCAAATCAGCCCCAGCATGTT. Translation: CASSLSVEANQPQHV. The chain uses TRBV27 and TRBJ1-5; D ambiguous. In germline, CDR1 is MNHEY, CDR2 SMNVEV (reference sequence). V was trimmed by 0 bases and J by 4 bases, leaving 10 bases between them. The CDR3 totals 15 residues.

The chain has TRBV7-8 and TRBJ2-6, with 9 bases lining up with TRBD1. Germline CDR1 SGHVS, CDR2 FQNEAQ. J was trimmed by 0 bases and V by 1 base; bases with no gene match: 7. This CDR3 comprises 19 residues. The CDR3 here is CASSLDRDRVDSGANVLTF. The CDR3 DNA follows: TGTGCCAGCAGCTTAGACCGGGACAGGGTAGACTCTGGGGCCAACGTCCTGACTTTC. Full variable domain (rest looked up from reference TRBV7-8 and TRBJ2-6): GAGVSQSPRYKVAKRGQDVALRCDPISGHVSLFWYQQALGQGPEFLTYFQNEAQLDKSGLPSDRFFAERPEGSVSTLKIQRTQQEDSAVYLCASSLDRDRVDSGANVLTFGAGSRLTVL.

The chain couples TRBV18 to TRBJ2-7, with D unresolved. Germline values: CDR1 KGHSH, CDR2 LQKENI. The CDR3 loop spans 16 amino acids. V was trimmed by 0 bases and J by 3 bases, leaving 15 bases between them. The DNA for the CDR3 is TGTGCCAGCTCACCACCCCTTGGACCGTCATTCTACGAGCAGTACTTC. It translates to CASSPPLGPSFYEQYF.

V is TRBV21-1 and J is TRBJ2-7; the D call in the table, TRBD1, was not verified against the DNA. TRBV21-1 is a pseudogene segment. This CDR3 comprises 16 residues. In DNA, the CDR3 is TGTGCCAGCAGCAAACAGGGCAGGGGGTCTCCCTACGAGCAGTACTTC. This sequence encodes CASSKQGRGSPYEQYF.

This rearrangement joins TRBV12-3 or TRBV12-4 to TRBJ2-3; 10 nucleotides line up with TRBD1. The J segment lost 10 bases and the V segment lost 9 bases, leaving 4 bases of the junction unmatched. The CDR3 is 11 residues long. The CDR3 bases are TGTGCCAGTCGGGACAGGGGAGCGCAGTATTTT. Residues: CASRDRGAQYF.

The V and J genes are TRBV20-1 and TRBJ2-5, with TRBD2 identical over 7 bases. This CDR3 is 15 amino acids long. The germline gives CDR1 DFQATT, CDR2 SNEGSKA (reference sequence). V was clipped by 6 bases and J by 6 bases; unmatched bases: 16. The chain's CDR3 is CSALGGSGPSKTQYF. As DNA, the CDR3 is TGCAGTGCCCTGGGCGGGAGTGGTCCTTCGAAGACCCAGTACTTC.

This clonotype was counted between two and nine times. V gene TRBV3-1 combines with J gene TRBJ2-5; D gene unclear. The CDR3 is 17 residues long. Trimming cost V 2 bases and J 11 bases, with 27 bases left between them. The germline gives CDR1 LGHDT, CDR2 YNNKEL (reference sequence). The CDR3 DNA sequence: TGTGCCAGCAGCCAATACAGAACGATCGGATCGAGGAATGAGCAGTACTTC. It encodes CASSQYRTIGSRNEQYF.

V usage is TRBV29-1 and J usage is TRBJ1-1; 8 nucleotides align to TRBD1. This CDR3 contains 14 residues. CDR1 is SQVTM and CDR2 is ANQGSEA in the germline V gene. The ends lost 5 bases at V and 4 bases at J; junction bases unmatched: 9. In DNA, the CDR3 is TGCAGCGTTTCCCGGGACAGGTTGGGCACTGAAGCTTTCTTT. Residues: CSVSRDRLGTEAFF.

This clonotype was counted ten times or more. The V and J genes are TRBV4-1 and TRBJ2-3; TRBD2 aligns across 12 bases. After removal of 4 bases from V and 5 bases from J, the junction contained 7 bases not matched to a gene. Per the germline V gene, CDR1 is MGHRA and CDR2 is YSYEKL. This CDR3 has 16 residues. CDR3 region: CASSLGLAGRIDTQYF. In nucleotides, the CDR3 is TGCGCCAGCAGCCTAGGACTAGCGGGAAGGATAGATACGCAGTATTTT.

The V gene is TRBV11-2, the J gene TRBJ2-7, with 10 nucleotides matching TRBD1. There are 15 residues in the CDR3. The germline V gene encodes CDR1 SGHAT and CDR2 FQNNGV. V gave up 5 bases and J gave up 2 bases; unmatched junction bases: 6. The CDR3 DNA sequence: TGTGCCAGCAGCCTCACCGGGACAGGGGCCTACGAGCAGTACTTC. Encoded protein: CASSLTGTGAYEQYF.

This clonotype was recorded a few times. V usage is TRBV20-1 and J usage is TRBJ2-7; tentatively, D is TRBD2 (6 bases). The V gene's germline CDR1 is DFQATT and CDR2 SNEGSKA (reference sequence). The CDR3 loop spans 15 amino acids. V lost 0 bases and J 0 bases, leaving 12 bases between the germline ends. This CDR3 reads CSAREERASSYEQYF. CDR3 coding DNA: TGCAGTGCTAGAGAGGAGCGGGCGAGCTCCTACGAGCAGTACTTC.

The V gene is TRBV11-1, the J gene TRBJ2-7, with D possibly being TRBD2 (5 bases). The V gene's germline CDR1 is SGHAT and CDR2 FQDESV (reference sequence). The CDR3 spans 15 residues. V shed 1 base and J shed 0 bases, with 10 bases lying between them. The CDR3 is CASSLEPAASYEQYF. The CDR3 DNA reads TGTGCCAGCAGCTTAGAACCAGCGGCCTCCTACGAGCAGTACTTC.